This TCR beta chain was documented in a study of CD8+ T cells in alopecia areata. Overall study findings and caveats: For lesional scalp, especially alopecia totalis/universalis, clonality was higher than in normal scalp. Sequencing of scalp samples also includes resident alphabeta T cells from normal skin. TCR sharing across patients was less clear than in mice, possibly HLA-related.

This clone is large. Antigen unknown. Extraction of RNA preceded its reverse transcription into cDNA, which served as the sequencing template. Some clones are missing from TCRdb's copy, which holds only in-frame ones; the method was immunoSEQ multiplex PCR. This table has 90,000 to 130,000 clones, around 55% appearing once. This TCR came from a human donor in good health. Sequencing was performed on CD8+ T cells sorted from blood.

In DNA, the CDR3 is TGCGCCAGCAGCCAAGATTTCGGGGGAACCAATGAGCAGTTCTTC. Its translation: CASSQDFGGTNEQFF. The rearrangement joins TRBV4-3 to TRBJ2-1, with a possible D match to TRBD2 (6 bases). V dropped 0 bases and J dropped 6 bases, with 12 bases sitting between them. The germline gives CDR1 LGHNA, CDR2 YSLEER. The CDR3 runs 15 residues.